Listed here are 2 T cell receptor beta chains from one sample, sequenced in a study of blood T cell repertoires in COVID-19. Sequencing used immunoSEQ multiplex PCR; TCRdb keeps in-frame clones, though not all of them. The data show about 350,000 clones, roughly nine tenths seen once. The specimen was peripheral blood. The receptors were sampled from an older woman with COVID-19, enrolled during active disease.

The V call is TRBV18, the J call TRBJ2-5, with 9 bases aligning to TRBD1. CDR1 and CDR2 (germline): KGHSH, LQKENI. This CDR3 comprises 15 residues. Trimming cost V 6 bases and J 4 bases; bases outside gene matches: 9. CDR3: CASSTGTGLRETQYF. As DNA, the CDR3 is TGTGCCAGCTCGACCGGGACAGGGCTGAGAGAGACCCAGTACTTC.

The chain employs TRBV2 and TRBJ2-7, with 8 bases lining up with TRBD1. V was pared by 6 bases and J by 2 bases, with 9 bases of the junction left unmatched. Germline lookup yields CDR1 SNHLY and CDR2 FYNNEI. The CDR3 covers 15 residues. The CDR3 coding sequence is TGTGCCAGCAGGGCTTCCCGGACAGGGACCTACGAGCAGTACTTC. It encodes CASRASRTGTYEQYF.